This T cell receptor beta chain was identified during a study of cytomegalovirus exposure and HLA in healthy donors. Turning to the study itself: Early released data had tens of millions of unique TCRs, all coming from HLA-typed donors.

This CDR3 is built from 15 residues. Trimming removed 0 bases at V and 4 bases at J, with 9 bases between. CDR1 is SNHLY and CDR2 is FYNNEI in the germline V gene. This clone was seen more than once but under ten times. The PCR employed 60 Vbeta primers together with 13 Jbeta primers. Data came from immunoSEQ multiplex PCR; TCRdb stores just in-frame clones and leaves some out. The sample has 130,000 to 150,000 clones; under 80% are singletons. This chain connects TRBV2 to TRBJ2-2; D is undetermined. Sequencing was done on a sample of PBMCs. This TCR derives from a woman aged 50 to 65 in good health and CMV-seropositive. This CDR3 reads CASSEATTRTGELFF. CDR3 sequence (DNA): TGTGCCAGCAGTGAAGCGACAACTCGCACCGGGGAGCTGTTTTTT.